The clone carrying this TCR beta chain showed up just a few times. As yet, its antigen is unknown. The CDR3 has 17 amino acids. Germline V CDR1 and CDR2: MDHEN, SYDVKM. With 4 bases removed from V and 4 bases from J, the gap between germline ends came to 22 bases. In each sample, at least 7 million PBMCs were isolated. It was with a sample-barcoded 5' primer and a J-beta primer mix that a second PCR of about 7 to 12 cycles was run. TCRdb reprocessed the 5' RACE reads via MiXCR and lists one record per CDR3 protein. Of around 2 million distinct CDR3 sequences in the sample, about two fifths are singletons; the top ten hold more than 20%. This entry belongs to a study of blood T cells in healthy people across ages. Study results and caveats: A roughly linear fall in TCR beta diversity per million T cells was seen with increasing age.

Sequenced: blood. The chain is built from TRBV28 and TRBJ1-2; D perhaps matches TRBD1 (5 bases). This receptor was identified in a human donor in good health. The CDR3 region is CASSSIRDRYITYGYTF. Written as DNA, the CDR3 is TGTGCCAGCAGTTCCATCCGAGACAGATATATTACCTATGGCTACACCTTC.